Given below is one TCR beta chain in context. Its antigen is currently not known. No base qualities exist here, and no much larger clone lies one base off it. Including the terminal cysteine and phenylalanine, the CDR3 comprises 15 residues. CDR3 DNA only is kept here, 45 bases in frame from base 1. CDR1 and CDR2 are read off the germline V gene (reference sequence) as GTSNPN and SVGIG. Library preparation used the immunoSEQ multiplex PCR assay. For the multiplex PCR, a mixture combining 60 forward primers for TCR Vbeta segments and 13 reverse primers for TCR Jbeta segments was used. The CDR3 region of rearranged TCR beta genes was amplified from genomic DNA with a multiplex PCR assay. The Illumina HiSeq System was used to sequence the amplified TCR beta libraries as 87-base-pair reads. For the original study's pipeline: A later analysis tallied tens of millions of unique TCR beta chains across the roughly 610 repertoires, and approximately 12 million of those chains were shared by two or more donors. Raw reads were error-corrected and collapsed into unique sequences by a nearest-neighbor algorithm in which closely related sequences were merged to remove PCR and sequencing errors. CDR3 sequences were aligned to IMGT reference sequences to assign V, D and J gene segments. For a sequence to be retained, a match of at least six nucleotides to both a V gene segment and a J gene segment was required. Rearrangements were classified as productive when the CDR3 lacked stop codons and remained in frame with V and J, and all other rearrangements were classified as non-productive. CDR3 was defined according to IMGT convention as the region running from the second conserved V-encoded cysteine to the conserved J-encoded phenylalanine. In an earlier analysis of some 550 of the donors, sequences lacking an unambiguous match to a single V gene segment were excluded. An earlier analysis of fewer than 750 of the donors called V segments functional above 56.7% productive rearrangements and segregating when the between-donor standard deviation exceeded 5%. A statistical classification framework was developed to diagnose cytomegalovirus status using the catalog of TCR beta chain sequences. In a later analysis, TCR nucleotide sequences were compared against IMGT/GENE-DB human TR gene sequences so that V and J genes could be assigned. In a later analysis, CDR3 sequences and most-parsimonious VDJ recombination scenarios were assigned using the TCRdist pipeline. In a later analysis, each TCR beta chain was defined by its CDR3 amino acid sequence together with its V-gene family, and reads without a unique V-gene family were excluded. To address suspected cross-contamination and a sequencing artifact, a later analysis removed around 600 highly shared, low-generation-probability nucleotide sequences. A later analysis calculated a clonal expansion index for each public chain from normalized within-repertoire ranks of inferred template counts. In a later analysis, generation probabilities were computed using a VDJ recombination model fitted to out-of-frame rearrangements, and the results were checked against IGoR. In a later analysis, TCR-TCR, TCR-HLA and TCR-CMV co-occurrence was scored with hypergeometric tests, and a repertoire-size bias correction was applied to TCR pairs. To estimate false discovery rates, a later analysis permuted the HLA or CMV assignments 20 times. In a later analysis, co-occurring TCRs were grouped using DBSCAN, and TCRdist sequence similarity was added for clustering within HLA-allele-positive subsets. Repertoires with fewer than 30,000 or more than 120,000 public chains, plus five repertoires with anomalous nucleotide sharing, were excluded from co-occurrence clustering. The immuneACCESS repertoire file appears here via TCRdb, limited to in-frame rearrangements. These files lack a portion of the clones; in checked studies, under half of the deficit traces to unresolved V genes, and the cause of the others is not known. V, J and clone size are those of that table, while D and trimming were read from the DNA. This sample holds fewer than 250,000 clones; about 74% were observed only once. Of the sample, 1.5% to 2% is held by the ten largest clones.

The record originates from a study of cytomegalovirus exposure and HLA in healthy donors (dated by TCRdb to about 2017). As for the study more broadly: An earlier analysis of roughly 570 of the donors reported approximately 280 Gb of sequence data and 95 million to 140 million unique TCR beta sequences obtained from roughly 170 million T cells. HLA typing covered class I and class II loci at four-digit resolution. In a later genetic analysis, genome-wide SNP genotypes for about three fifths of the 666 donors were used, and that subset was treated as a discovery cohort. Donor age, sex, ethnicity and CMV serostatus were compiled together with the repertoire data. Of the 300 to 450 genotyped donors, approximately 82% fell in the genetic ancestry cluster associated with self-reported Caucasian donors. In a later analysis, previously published TCR beta repertoires from several hundred donors were re-analyzed and high-resolution HLA genotyping was added so that TCR occurrence patterns could be studied. Along with the approximately 700-subject first cohort, a separate validation cohort of over a hundred different subjects was used. An early release covering 500 to 750 HLA-typed donors comprised roughly 300 gigabases of sequencing data and roughly 85 million unique TCR sequences. The number of donors typed differed by locus, with roughly 620-630 for A, B, C, DRB1 and DQB1, over 500 for DQA1, approximately 580 for DPA1, and some 450 for DPB1. Rather than drawing on any new phenotypic data, the later analysis identified candidate immune exposures from TCR beta sequences and the way those sequences occurred across donors. Every repertoire in the discovery cohort had been generated on one and the same sequencing platform. The aim of the study was to test whether cataloging public T cell receptors could identify signatures of past pathogen exposure. To decide whether each TCR beta V gene segment behaved as functional or pseudogenic, an earlier analysis of over 500 of the donors relied on high-throughput TCR beta sequencing. The study profiled the T cell repertoires of 500 to 800 subjects by immunosequencing and related them to cytomegalovirus serostatus. To predict cytomegalovirus infection status, the study combined high-throughput TCR immunosequencing, statistical association of individual TCRs with disease status, and machine learning. On average, roughly 250,000 unique TCR beta nucleotide sequences were sequenced per donor among 398 genotyped donors of the cohort, with roughly a sixth of those sequences being non-productive. Roughly 5 DR-DQ haplotypes were handled as single units for association and clustering because linkage in the cohort was strong.

The paper's findings and limits, for the study overall: According to a later analysis, parvovirus B19, influenza, CMV and Epstein-Barr virus appeared linked to several top co-occurrence clusters. Compared with equally common non-associated chains, HLA-associated TCR beta chains in a later analysis were more clonally expanded and had lower generation probabilities. In a later analysis, about 17,000 TCR beta sequences were associated with specific HLA alleles at a false discovery rate of 0.05. HLA typing was unavailable for some donors at each locus, so association tests used only the typed subset. For the cohort, immune exposure information was limited to CMV serostatus. V-gene and J-gene trimming of TCR beta chains was associated with a missense DCLRE1C variant in a later genetic analysis, and the association was replicated in an independent cohort. A further reported finding was that TCR beta sequences accurately predicted the HLA-A and HLA-B alleles for most subjects in the first cohort. A cluster of highly shared sequence variants was judged likely to represent a technical artifact of the sequencing pipeline. It was suggested by the authors that the approach could potentially be generalized to other disease states and immunological phenotypes. In the study, 164 TCR beta chains were listed as associated with cytomegalovirus. Compared with the 666-donor mean, donors in an Asian-associated ancestry cluster had fewer N-insertions in productive TCRs, according to a later genetic analysis. In a later analysis, the rate of TCR association differed among HLA loci, with DRB1 alleles having the most associated TCRs and HLA-C alleles having the fewest. While some public TCRs were present in many individuals, most TCR sequences turned up only very rarely across donors. Presence/absence analyses assumed roughly uniform sequencing depth across donors, an assumption that may not hold. Only TCR beta chains were sequenced in this cohort, and the absence of alpha or paired-chain data limited detectable features. Assigning TCR associations to individual alleles was difficult when HLA alleles, especially DR and DQ, strongly co-occurred. In both the original and validation cohorts, the classifier was reported to diagnose cytomegalovirus status with high specificity and sensitivity. Three of the identified cytomegalovirus-associated TCR beta chains were confirmed in vitro to be specific for cytomegalovirus antigens. Some IMGT-functional V segments, including TRBV6-2 and TRBV6-3, could not be distinguished by the 87-base-pair reads and were therefore excluded. Correlated functional status among segregating V segments might be attributable to linkage disequilibrium, but an unknown experimental factor could not be ruled out. Around 16 rarely observed V segments, including chromosome 9 orphons, were excluded from the earlier analysis of approximately 500 of the donors because counts were too low. Most CMV-associated TCR beta chains appeared to be HLA-restricted in a later analysis, and the HLA associations seemed to be driven largely by CMV exposure. In an earlier analysis of about 540 of the donors, most TCR beta V segments were observed in productive rearrangements about 87% or about 30% of the time, broadly matching IMGT annotations.

In total, 600 or so healthy bone marrow donors made up the cohort. At the time of sampling, every cohort member was nominally healthy, though immune exposures that went unrecorded were likely present. The donor was CMV seronegative and belonged to the group of 350 to 400 seronegative cohort members. A peripheral blood sample was provided by each donor, and peripheral blood mononuclear cells were used for TCR beta sequencing. The Qiagen DNeasy Blood Extraction Kit was used to extract genomic DNA from the blood cell samples. The chain links TRBV30 with TRBJ1-6, with TRBD1 matching 10 junction bases. The material sequenced was PBMCs. The origin of this receptor is a woman aged 30 to 39 in good health and CMV-seronegative. This receptor has the CDR3 CALRDRGFVNSPLHF. The nucleotide sequence is TGTGCTCTCCGGGACAGGGGATTTGTTAATTCACCCCTCCACTTT.